The 10 T cell receptor beta chains given below trace back to one sample, sequenced in a study of blood T cell repertoires in COVID-19. Measured with immunoSEQ multiplex PCR; TCRdb has only the in-frame clones, and not every one. Of approximately 350,000 clones listed, roughly nine tenths are singletons. The specimen sequenced was peripheral blood. Every receptor here comes from a middle-aged man with acute or convalescent COVID-19.

The CDR3, as DNA: TGCGCCAGCAGCCAAGATGGGGGGACAGGGGGCTACGAGCAGTACTTC. The encoded protein is CASSQDGGTGGYEQYF. This sequence joins TRBV4-3 and TRBJ2-7; 11 nucleotides match TRBD1. Germline loops: CDR1 LGHNA, CDR2 YSLEER. The CDR3 runs 16 residues. The V segment lost 0 bases and the J segment 3 bases; nucleotides outside the gene matches: 4.

The chain uses TRBV7-3 and TRBJ1-2, with D maybe TRBD1 (5 bases). Trimming stripped 5 bases from V and 4 bases from J, with 14 bases between. CDR3 length equals 14 residues. Germline loops: CDR1 SGHTA, CDR2 FQGTGA. The CDR3 reads CASSLHGGGYGYTF. The CDR3 nucleotides read TGTGCCAGCAGCCTCCATGGGGGGGGCTATGGCTACACCTTC.

The V call is TRBV7-3, the J call TRBJ2-5; TRBD1 aligns across 10 bases. Germline V lookup: CDR1 SGHTA, CDR2 FQGTGA. Trimming at V came to 5 bases and at J to 5 bases, leaving 8 bases not matched to a gene. The length of the CDR3 is 15 residues. The CDR3 DNA sequence: TGTGCCAGCAGCCCGCCGGGACAGGGGATGGAGACCCAGTACTTC. Translation: CASSPPGQGMETQYF.

The chain employs TRBV2 and TRBJ1-1; unclear D gene. Deletions cut 4 bases from V and 3 bases from J, with 21 bases between. The germline V gene encodes CDR1 SNHLY and CDR2 FYNNEI. CDR3 length equals 17 residues. The CDR3 DNA is TGTGCCAGCAGTGGCCACACAGTGGAGGGTTCGTACACTGAAGCTTTCTTT. Residues: CASSGHTVEGSYTEAFF.

The chain recombines TRBV5-1 with TRBJ2-2, with 8 bases identical to TRBD1. CDR1 is SGHRS, CDR2 YFSETQ, per germline. V was pared by 5 bases and J by 1 base, with 4 bases of the junction left unmatched. This CDR3 comprises 15 residues. The CDR3 nucleotides are TGCGCCAGCAGTGCCGGGACAGGGAACACCGGGGAGCTGTTTTTT. It codes for CASSAGTGNTGELFF.

Details on this clone: This specimen includes other DNA sequences encoding the same CDR3. The CDR3 region is CASGRGTEAFF. The DNA of the CDR3 is TGTGCCAGCGGCAGGGGCACTGAAGCTTTCTTT. The chain links TRBV27 to TRBJ1-1, with a possible D match to TRBD1 (6 bases). Germline loops: CDR1 MNHEY, CDR2 SMNVEV (reference sequence). The CDR3 spans 11 residues. The germline V and J ends were trimmed by 8 bases and 4 bases, with 8 bases remaining between them.

The chain joins TRBV11-3 to TRBJ2-1; D is uncertain. CDR3 length equals 12 residues. V lost 1 base to trimming and J lost 9 bases, with 7 bases between them. Germline CDR1 SGHNT, CDR2 YENEEA. CDR3 sequence: CASSLATSEQFF. The CDR3 nucleotides are TGTGCCAGCAGCTTAGCCACAAGTGAGCAGTTCTTC. The entire variable domain, with the rest obtained from reference TRBV11-3 and TRBJ2-1, is as follows: EAGVVQSPRYKIIEKKQPVAFWCNPISGHNTLYWYLQNLGQGPELLIRYENEEAVDDSQLPKDRFSAERLKGVDSTLKIQPAELGDSAVYLCASSLATSEQFFGPGTRLTVL.

The rearrangement joins TRBV9 to TRBJ1-1; 7 positions agree with TRBD1. V was clipped by 4 bases and J by 5 bases; unmatched bases: 2. This CDR3 region has 12 residues. Germline assignment: CDR1 SGDLS and CDR2 YYNGEE. The chain's CDR3 is CASSSTGTEAFF. CDR3 DNA: TGTGCCAGCAGCTCGACAGGGACTGAAGCTTTCTTT.

The chain combines TRBV3-1 (or the pseudogene TRBV3-2) with TRBJ1-1; 11 nucleotides agree with TRBD1. CDR3 length: 16 residues. V lost 3 bases and J lost 1; bases outside the gene matches: 4. CDR1 and CDR2 (germline): LGHDT, YNNKEL (reference sequence). The CDR3 DNA is TGTGCCAGCAGCCACCGGGACAGGGGGGCGAACACTGAAGCTTTCTTT. Protein sequence: CASSHRDRGANTEAFF.

V usage is TRBV21-1 and J usage is TRBJ1-2. TRBV21-1 is listed as a pseudogene. The CDR3 sequence is 12 residues long. In DNA, the CDR3 is TGTGCCAGAGGGACGGGAGACTATGGCTACACCTTC. Protein: CARGTGDYGYTF.